This T cell receptor (beta chain) came from a study of T cell responses to AZD1222 COVID-19 vaccine. Study-wide results and caveats: With two AZD1222 doses given, Spike-specific TCR breadth and depth both rose.

Note on this clone: Its specificity is unknown.

Profiled with immunoSEQ multiplex PCR; TCRdb holds only in-frame clones, not every one. The sample gives about 150,000 clones, 90% of which show up once; roughly 6% is in the top ten. Germline V CDR1 and CDR2: SEHNR, FQNEAQ (reference sequence). The CDR3 is 16 residues long. V was shortened by 5 bases and J by 4 bases, with 18 bases between the two germline ends. The sample consisted of peripheral blood, taken 28 days after the second AZD1222 dose. The sequence was collected from an adult who received the AZD1222 COVID-19 vaccine. The V call is TRBV7-9, the J call TRBJ2-1; a possible D gene is TRBD2 (6 bases). Here the CDR3 reads CASSKAGGAVYNEQFF. The CDR3 coding sequence is TGTGCCAGCAGCAAAGCAGGAGGGGCAGTATACAATGAGCAGTTCTTC.